Following are 18 T cell receptor beta chains from one sample sequenced in a study of T cell changes during pregnancy in multiple sclerosis. The table came from immunoSEQ multiplex PCR; TCRdb's copy has only in-frame clones and leaves some out. The data hold approximately 16,000 clones, with roughly four fifths observed a single time. Specimen: CD8+ T cells from peripheral blood mononuclear cells, collected after pregnancy. The receptors originated from a female donor in good health, enrolled as a control in a pregnancy study.

This clone was recorded once. The CDR3 spells CASTNQGIGGYTF. The DNA of the CDR3 is TGTGCCAGCACAAACCAGGGGATCGGCGGCTACACCTTC. The chain couples TRBV13 to TRBJ1-2; perhaps TRBD1 as D (6 bases). The ends were cut back, 7 bases at V and 8 bases at J, with 17 bases in the middle. The germline V gene encodes CDR1 PRHDT and CDR2 FYEKMQ (reference sequence). This CDR3 comprises 13 residues.

This chain uses TRBV7-2 with TRBJ2-1, with TRBD2 matching over 13 bases. The trim removed 5 bases at V and 0 bases at J, leaving 7 bases unmatched. This CDR3 spans 18 amino acids. Germline-derived CDR1 and CDR2 are SGHTA and FQGNSA. CDR3 sequence: CASSPTSGGPSSYNEQFF. The DNA of the CDR3 is TGTGCCAGCAGCCCGACTAGCGGGGGGCCGAGCTCCTACAATGAGCAGTTCTTC.

The chain is built from TRBV4-2 and TRBJ2-7; 8 nucleotides agree with TRBD2. Germline lookup yields CDR1 LGHNA and CDR2 YNFKEQ. V gave up 0 bases and J gave up 0 bases; unmatched junction bases: 1. This CDR3 spans 15 amino acids. CDR3: CASSQELADSYEQYF. CDR3 coding DNA: TGTGCCAGCAGCCAAGAACTAGCGGACTCCTACGAGCAGTACTTC.

The chain joins TRBV7-9 to TRBJ2-7, with TRBD1 matching over 8 bases. In germline, CDR1 is SEHNR, CDR2 FQNEAQ (reference sequence). V lost 5 bases to trimming and J lost 0 bases; unmatched junction nucleotides: 12. CDR3 length equals 17 residues. This CDR3 reads CASSHSGTGTVSYEQYF. The CDR3, as DNA: TGTGCCAGCAGCCATTCCGGGACAGGAACAGTCTCCTACGAGCAGTACTTC.

The V gene is TRBV15, the J gene TRBJ2-1, with 11 nucleotides matching TRBD1. The CDR3 has 15 residues. Germline CDR1 and CDR2: LNHNV and YYDKDF (reference sequence). Trimming cost V 0 bases and J 8 bases; bases outside gene matches: 3. CDR3 DNA sequence: TGTGCCACCAGCAGAGATCGGACAGGGGGCGATGAGCAGTTCTTC. Translation: CATSRDRTGGDEQFF.

This sequence joins TRBV19 and TRBJ1-5; 7 nucleotides agree with TRBD1. The J segment lost 7 bases and the V segment lost 5 bases, leaving 8 bases of the junction unmatched. The CDR3 consists of 14 residues. Germline V gene sequence: CDR1 LNHDA, CDR2 SQIVND (reference sequence). The chain's CDR3 is CASSSGQEVQPQHF. The CDR3 DNA reads as TGTGCCAGTAGTTCCGGACAGGAAGTACAGCCCCAGCATTTT.

The chain joins TRBV7-9 to TRBJ1-2, with D possibly matching TRBD1 (6 bases). Trimming shortened V by 3 bases and J by 0 bases, and 14 bases separated the two germline ends. Germline V gene data show CDR1 as SEHNR and CDR2 as FQNEAQ (reference sequence). The CDR3 covers 16 residues. The CDR3 DNA is TGTGCCAGCAGCTTCGCGAGGGGGGGCACTAACTATGGCTACACCTTC. Protein: CASSFARGGTNYGYTF.

This clone occurred a few times. V and J are TRBV2 and TRBJ2-2; 8 bases are a match to TRBD2. This CDR3 contains 17 residues. Germline lookup yields CDR1 SNHLY and CDR2 FYNNEI. The junction had 7 bases not matched to a gene; V was cut back by 4 bases and J by 0 bases. In nucleotides, the CDR3 is TGTGCCAGCAGTGGTCAGCGGGGGCTCGCGAACACCGGGGAGCTGTTTTTT. This translates into CASSGQRGLANTGELFF.

The genes are TRBV27 and TRBJ2-3; D is perhaps TRBD2 (6 bases). The CDR3 extends over 15 amino acids. Trimming cost V 4 bases and J 4 bases, with 15 bases left between them. Per the germline V gene, CDR1 is MNHEY and CDR2 is SMNVEV (reference sequence). The CDR3 DNA is TGTGCCAGCAGTTGGTCGGGGGAATTCGCAGATACGCAGTATTTT. This gives the protein CASSWSGEFADTQYF.

By share, this clone counts as medium-sized (0.01 to 0.1%). The chain recombines TRBV7-9 with TRBJ2-7; 10 positions agree with TRBD1. The germline V gene encodes CDR1 SEHNR and CDR2 FQNEAQ (reference sequence). After removal of 4 bases from V and 2 bases from J, the junction contained 8 bases not matched to a gene. This CDR3 comprises 16 residues. The CDR3 loop reads CASSSISGQGTYEQYF. The CDR3 DNA sequence: TGTGCCAGCAGCTCTATCTCGGGACAGGGGACCTACGAGCAGTACTTC.

V and J are TRBV28 and TRBJ1-1; D is perhaps TRBD1 (6 bases). CDR1 MDHEN and CDR2 SYDVKM come from the germline V gene. V lost 6 bases and J 0 bases, leaving 20 bases between the germline ends. The CDR3 runs 17 residues. The CDR3 loop is CASRIILDGTMNTEAFF. CDR3 DNA sequence: TGTGCCAGCAGAATAATACTGGACGGGACAATGAACACTGAAGCTTTCTTT.

This rearrangement joins TRBV13 to TRBJ2-7; 7 positions match TRBD1. The ends lost 5 bases at V and 5 bases at J; junction bases unmatched: 9. Germline loops: CDR1 PRHDT, CDR2 FYEKMQ (reference sequence). The CDR3 contains 14 residues. The CDR3 region is CASSPDRVADEQYF. Written as DNA, the CDR3 is TGTGCCAGCAGCCCCGACAGGGTTGCGGACGAGCAGTACTTC.

The J gene is TRBJ1-6, the V gene TRBV19; D is unclear. Trimming stripped 3 bases from V and 0 bases from J, with 12 bases between. CDR1 is LNHDA, CDR2 SQIVND, per germline (reference sequence). The CDR3 is 17 amino acids. CDR3 sequence (DNA): TGTGCCAGTAGTATCAGTTTCGAAAGCTCCTATAATTCACCCCTCCACTTT. Amino acid sequence: CASSISFESSYNSPLHF.

This clone was seen a handful of times. This CDR3 is also generated by other DNA sequences in the sample. This chain joins TRBV6-1 and TRBJ2-3; 12 bases match TRBD2. Germline V gene lookup returns CDR1 MNHNS and CDR2 SASEGT. V was pared by 0 bases and J by 2 bases, with 3 bases of the junction left unmatched. The CDR3 totals 17 residues. In DNA form, the CDR3 reads TGTGCCAGCAGTGAAGCCCTAGCGGGGGGGTCCACAGATACGCAGTATTTT. It encodes CASSEALAGGSTDTQYF.

This clone counts as medium-sized. The chain carries TRBV30 and TRBJ2-3; TRBD2 agrees at 14 bases. Trimming at V came to 0 bases and at J to 2 bases, leaving 10 bases not matched to a gene. CDR3 size: 19 residues. CDR1 and CDR2 from the germline V gene are GTSNPN and SVGIG (reference sequence). This CDR3 is CAWSVPTSGRAEDTDTQYF. The CDR3, as DNA: TGTGCCTGGAGTGTACCGACTAGCGGGAGGGCTGAAGACACAGATACGCAGTATTTT.

The chain is built from TRBV30 and TRBJ2-7; 8 bases align to TRBD2. The V segment lost 2 bases and the J segment 1 base; nucleotides outside the gene matches: 10. The CDR3 has 16 residues. The germline CDR1 and CDR2 sequences are GTSNPN and SVGIG (reference sequence). This CDR3 reads CAWSRATSGPSYEQYF. CDR3 nucleotides: TGTGCCTGGAGTAGGGCTACTAGCGGCCCTTCCTACGAGCAGTACTTC.

The CDR3 loop is CASSGQNTGELFF. The CDR3 nucleotides are TGTGCCAGCAGTGGGCAGAACACCGGGGAGCTGTTTTTT. V and J are TRBV6-4 and TRBJ2-2, with D hard to call. Germline V gene lookup returns CDR1 MRHNA and CDR2 SNTAGT. Between the trimmed V and J ends, which lost 4 bases and 1 base, there was a span of 4 bases. The CDR3 contains 13 residues.

The chain recombines TRBV5-1 with TRBJ2-5; a weak D match, TRBD2 (6 bases). Trimming took 5 bases from V and 0 from J, leaving 14 bases between them. Looked up from germline, CDR1 is SGHRS and CDR2 is YFSETQ. This CDR3 spans 15 amino acids. Here the CDR3 DNA reads TGCGCCAGCAGTTGGGACTCCGGCCACCAAGAGACCCAGTACTTC. Translated, it gives CASSWDSGHQETQYF. Drawing the rest from reference TRBV5-1 and TRBJ2-5, the complete variable domain is KAGVTQTPRYLIKTRGQQVTLSCSPISGHRSVSWYQQTPGQGLQFLFEYFSETQRNKGNFPGRFSGRQFSNSRSEMNVSTLELGDSALYLCASSWDSGHQETQYFGPGTRLLVL.